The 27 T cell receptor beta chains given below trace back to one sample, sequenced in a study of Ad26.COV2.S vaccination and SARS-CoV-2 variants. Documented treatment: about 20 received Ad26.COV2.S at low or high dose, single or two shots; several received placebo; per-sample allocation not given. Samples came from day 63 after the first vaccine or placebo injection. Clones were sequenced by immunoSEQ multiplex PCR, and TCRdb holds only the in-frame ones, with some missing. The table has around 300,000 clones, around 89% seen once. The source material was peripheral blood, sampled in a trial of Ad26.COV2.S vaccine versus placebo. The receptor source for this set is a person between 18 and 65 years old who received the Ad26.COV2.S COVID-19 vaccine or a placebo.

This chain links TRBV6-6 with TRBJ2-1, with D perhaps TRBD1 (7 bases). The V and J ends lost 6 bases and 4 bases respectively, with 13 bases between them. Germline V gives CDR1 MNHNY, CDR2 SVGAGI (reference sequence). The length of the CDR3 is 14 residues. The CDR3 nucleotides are TGTGCCAGCAGGCGGGACAGAGATTACAATGAGCAGTTCTTC. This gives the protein CASRRDRDYNEQFF.

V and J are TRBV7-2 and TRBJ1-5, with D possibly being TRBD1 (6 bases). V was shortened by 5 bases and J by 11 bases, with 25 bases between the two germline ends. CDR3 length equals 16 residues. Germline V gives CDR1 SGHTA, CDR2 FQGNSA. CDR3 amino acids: CASSILTGQGIMTQHF. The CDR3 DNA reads TGTGCCAGCAGCATCCTTACGGGACAAGGCATTATGACCCAGCATTTT.

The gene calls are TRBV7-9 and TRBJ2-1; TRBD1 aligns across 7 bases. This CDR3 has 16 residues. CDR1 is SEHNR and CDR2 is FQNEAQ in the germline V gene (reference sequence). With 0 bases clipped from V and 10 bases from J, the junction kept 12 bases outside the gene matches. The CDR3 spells CASSLAQGDTLIEQFF. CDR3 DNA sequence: TGTGCCAGCAGCTTAGCCCAGGGGGACACCCTTATCGAGCAGTTCTTC.

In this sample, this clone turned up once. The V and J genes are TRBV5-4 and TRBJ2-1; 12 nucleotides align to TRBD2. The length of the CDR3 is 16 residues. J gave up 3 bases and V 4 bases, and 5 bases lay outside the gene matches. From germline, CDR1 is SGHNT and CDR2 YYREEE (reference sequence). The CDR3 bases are TGTGCCAGCAGCCCTGGACTAGCGGGGCTCTACAATGAGCAGTTCTTC. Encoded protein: CASSPGLAGLYNEQFF. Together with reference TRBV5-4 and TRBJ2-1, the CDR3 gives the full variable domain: ETGVTQSPTHLIKTRGQQVTLRCSSQSGHNTVSWYQQALGQGPQFIFQYYREEENGRGNFPPRFSGLQFPNYSSELNVNALELDDSALYLCASSPGLAGLYNEQFFGPGTRLTVL.

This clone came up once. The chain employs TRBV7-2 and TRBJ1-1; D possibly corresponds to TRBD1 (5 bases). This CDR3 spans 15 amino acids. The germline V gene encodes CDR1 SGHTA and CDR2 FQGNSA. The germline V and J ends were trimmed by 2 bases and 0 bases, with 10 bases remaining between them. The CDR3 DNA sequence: TGTGCCAGCAGCTTATTTGTGGGGGTGAACACTGAAGCTTTCTTT. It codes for CASSLFVGVNTEAFF. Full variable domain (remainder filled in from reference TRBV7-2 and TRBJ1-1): GAGVSQSPSNKVTEKGKDVELRCDPISGHTALYWYRQSLGQGLEFLIYFQGNSAPDKSGLPSDRFSAERTGGSVSTLTIQRTQQEDSAVYLCASSLFVGVNTEAFFGQGTRLTVV.

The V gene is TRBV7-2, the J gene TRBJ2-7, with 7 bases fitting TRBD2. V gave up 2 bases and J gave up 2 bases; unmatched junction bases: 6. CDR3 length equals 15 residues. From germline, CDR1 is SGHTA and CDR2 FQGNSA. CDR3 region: CASSLMAGVPYEQYF. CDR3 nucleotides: TGTGCCAGCAGCTTAATGGCGGGAGTCCCCTACGAGCAGTACTTC.

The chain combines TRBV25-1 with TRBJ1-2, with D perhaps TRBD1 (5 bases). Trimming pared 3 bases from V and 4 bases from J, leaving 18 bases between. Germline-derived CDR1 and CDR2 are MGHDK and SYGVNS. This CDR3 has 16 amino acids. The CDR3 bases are TGTGCCAGCAGTGATCCGTCGAGGGACTTGGTCTATGGCTACACCTTC. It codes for CASSDPSRDLVYGYTF.

The CDR3 bases are TGTGCCAGCAGCTCGGCCGGGACAGAATATGGCTACACCTTC. It translates to CASSSAGTEYGYTF. The chain has TRBV7-9 and TRBJ1-2; 7 nucleotides match TRBD1. The CDR3 contains 14 residues. V shed 4 bases and J 5 bases; nucleotides not matched to a gene: 7. CDR1 and CDR2 (germline): SEHNR, FQNEAQ (reference sequence). Complete variable domain (other parts from reference TRBV7-9 and TRBJ1-2): DTGVSQNPRHKITKRGQNVTFRCDPISEHNRLYWYRQTLGQGPEFLTYFQNEAQLEKSRLLSDRFSAERPKGSFSTLEIQRTEQGDSAMYLCASSSAGTEYGYTFGSGTRLTVV.

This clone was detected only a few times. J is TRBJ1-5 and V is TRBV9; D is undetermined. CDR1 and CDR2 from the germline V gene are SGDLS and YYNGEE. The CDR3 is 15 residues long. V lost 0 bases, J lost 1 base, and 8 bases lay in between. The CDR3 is CASSVASGSNQPQHF. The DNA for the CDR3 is TGTGCCAGCAGCGTAGCGAGTGGAAGCAATCAGCCCCAGCATTTT.

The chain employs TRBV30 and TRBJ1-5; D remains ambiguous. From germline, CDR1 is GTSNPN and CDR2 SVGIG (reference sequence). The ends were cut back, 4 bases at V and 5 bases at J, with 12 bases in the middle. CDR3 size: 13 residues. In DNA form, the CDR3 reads TGTGCCTGGAATTTCAAGGGAGATCAGCCCCAGCATTTT. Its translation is CAWNFKGDQPQHF.

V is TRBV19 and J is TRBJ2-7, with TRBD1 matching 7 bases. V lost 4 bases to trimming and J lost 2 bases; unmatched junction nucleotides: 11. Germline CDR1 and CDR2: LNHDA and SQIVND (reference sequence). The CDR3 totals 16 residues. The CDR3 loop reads CASSTSGWDRAYEQYF. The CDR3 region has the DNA TGTGCCAGTAGTACCTCCGGGTGGGACAGAGCCTACGAGCAGTACTTC.

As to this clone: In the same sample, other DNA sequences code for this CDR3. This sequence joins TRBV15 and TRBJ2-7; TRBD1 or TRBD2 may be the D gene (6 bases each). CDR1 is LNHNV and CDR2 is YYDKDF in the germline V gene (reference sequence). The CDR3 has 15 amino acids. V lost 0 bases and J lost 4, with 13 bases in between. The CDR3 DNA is TGTGCCACCAGCAGAGACCCAACAGGGACTTACGAGCAGTACTTC. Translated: CATSRDPTGTYEQYF.

CDR3 residues: CASSTQGQYSNQPQHF. CDR3 coding DNA: TGTGCCAGCAGTACCCAGGGACAGTATAGCAATCAGCCCCAGCATTTT. The chain recombines TRBV2 with TRBJ1-5, with 7 bases lining up with TRBD1. In germline, CDR1 is SNHLY, CDR2 FYNNEI. V was clipped by 5 bases and J by 0 bases; unmatched bases: 7. The CDR3 covers 16 residues.

The CDR3 sequence: CASSRPGGAVGQPQHF. The CDR3 DNA reads TGTGCCAGCAGTCGCCCAGGGGGCGCGGTTGGTCAGCCCCAGCATTTT. This chain uses TRBV28 with TRBJ1-5; 8 nucleotides align to TRBD1. Germline lookup yields CDR1 MDHEN and CDR2 SYDVKM. CDR3 size: 16 residues. The junction had 12 bases not matched to a gene; V was cut back by 5 bases and J by 6 bases.

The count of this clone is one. The CDR3 nucleotides are TGTGCCAGCAGCGTAAGGGGGGACTTGGACATTCAGTACTTC. It encodes CASSVRGDLDIQYF. J is TRBJ2-4 and V is TRBV9; either TRBD1 or TRBD2 may fit D (6 bases each). CDR3 size: 14 residues. Trimming removed 1 base from V and 8 bases from J, with 13 bases in between. CDR1 is SGDLS, CDR2 YYNGEE, per germline.

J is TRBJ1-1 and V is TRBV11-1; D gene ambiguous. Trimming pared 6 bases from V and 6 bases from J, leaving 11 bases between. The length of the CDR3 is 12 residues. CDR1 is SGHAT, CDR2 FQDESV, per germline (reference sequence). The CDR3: CASRSGGSEAFF. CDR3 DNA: TGTGCCAGCAGATCCGGAGGGTCTGAAGCTTTCTTT.

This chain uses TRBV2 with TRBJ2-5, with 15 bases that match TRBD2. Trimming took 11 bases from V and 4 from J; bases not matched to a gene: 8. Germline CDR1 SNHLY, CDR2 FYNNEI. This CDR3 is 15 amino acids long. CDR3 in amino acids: CAAGTSGRFGETQYF. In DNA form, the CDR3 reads TGTGCCGCAGGGACTAGCGGGAGGTTCGGAGAGACCCAGTACTTC.

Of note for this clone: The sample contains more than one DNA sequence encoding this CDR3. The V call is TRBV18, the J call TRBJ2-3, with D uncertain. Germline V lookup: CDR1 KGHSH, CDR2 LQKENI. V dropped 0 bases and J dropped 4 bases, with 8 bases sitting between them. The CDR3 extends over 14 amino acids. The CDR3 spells CASSPPVGADTQYF. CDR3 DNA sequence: TGTGCCAGCTCACCACCAGTTGGGGCAGATACGCAGTATTTT.

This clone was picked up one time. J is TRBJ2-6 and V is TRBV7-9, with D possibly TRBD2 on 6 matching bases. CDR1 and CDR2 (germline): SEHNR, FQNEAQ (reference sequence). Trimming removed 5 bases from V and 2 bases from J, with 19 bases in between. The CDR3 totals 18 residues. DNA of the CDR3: TGTGCCAGCAGCAACATCCGGGACTCCCCCGCTGGGGCCAACGTCCTGACTTTC. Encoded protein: CASSNIRDSPAGANVLTF.

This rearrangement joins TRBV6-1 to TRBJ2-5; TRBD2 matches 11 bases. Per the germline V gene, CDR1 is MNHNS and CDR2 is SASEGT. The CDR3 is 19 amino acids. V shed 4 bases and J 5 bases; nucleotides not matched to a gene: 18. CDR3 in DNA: TGTGCCAGCAGTGCAGGCGGGACTAGCGGAACCTCGGCGAGGGAGACCCAGTACTTC. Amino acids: CASSAGGTSGTSARETQYF.

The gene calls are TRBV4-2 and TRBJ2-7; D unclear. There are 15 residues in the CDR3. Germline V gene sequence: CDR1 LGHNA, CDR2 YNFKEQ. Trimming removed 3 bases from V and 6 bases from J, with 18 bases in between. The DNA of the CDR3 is TGTGCCAGCAGCCAGGCAATAGAGACCCCAAGCGAGCAGTACTTC. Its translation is CASSQAIETPSEQYF.

The CDR3: CAIGPMGDQPQHF. Written as DNA, the CDR3 is TGTGCCATCGGACCCATGGGAGATCAGCCCCAGCATTTT. The J gene is TRBJ1-5, the V gene TRBV10-3; D is unresolved. Germline V lookup: CDR1 ENHRY, CDR2 SYGVKD. The ends were cut back, 8 bases at V and 5 bases at J, with 13 bases in the middle. CDR3 size: 13 residues.

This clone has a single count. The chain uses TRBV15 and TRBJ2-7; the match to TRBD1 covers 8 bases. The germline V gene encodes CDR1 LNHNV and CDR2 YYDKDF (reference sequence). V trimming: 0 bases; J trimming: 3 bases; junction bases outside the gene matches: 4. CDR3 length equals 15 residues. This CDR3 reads CATSRDGTGLYEQYF. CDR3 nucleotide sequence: TGTGCCACCAGCAGAGATGGGACAGGACTCTACGAGCAGTACTTC. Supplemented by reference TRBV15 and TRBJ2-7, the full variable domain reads DAMVIQNPRYQVTQFGKPVTLSCSQTLNHNVMYWYQQKSSQAPKLLFHYYDKDFNNEADTPDNFQSRRPNTSFCFLDIRSPGLGDTAMYLCATSRDGTGLYEQYFGPGTRLTVT.

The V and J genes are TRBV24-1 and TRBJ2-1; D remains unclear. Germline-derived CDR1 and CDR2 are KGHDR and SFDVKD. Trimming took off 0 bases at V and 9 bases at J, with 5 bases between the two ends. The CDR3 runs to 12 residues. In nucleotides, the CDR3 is TGTGCCACCAGTGATTTGATGGGTGAGCAGTTCTTC. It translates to CATSDLMGEQFF.

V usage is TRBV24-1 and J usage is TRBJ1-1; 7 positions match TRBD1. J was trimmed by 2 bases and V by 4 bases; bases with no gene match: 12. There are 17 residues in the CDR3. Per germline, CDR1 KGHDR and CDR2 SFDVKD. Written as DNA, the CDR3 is TGTGCCACCAGTGACGAGTATTCGACAGGGCTTAACACTGAAGCTTTCTTT. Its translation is CATSDEYSTGLNTEAFF.

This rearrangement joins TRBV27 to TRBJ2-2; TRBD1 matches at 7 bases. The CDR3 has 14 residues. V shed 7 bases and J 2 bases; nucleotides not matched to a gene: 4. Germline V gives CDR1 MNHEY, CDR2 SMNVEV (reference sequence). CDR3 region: CASKRQGNTGELFF. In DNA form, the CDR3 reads TGTGCCAGCAAGAGACAGGGAAACACCGGGGAGCTGTTTTTT.

This chain's CDR3 is CASSLTGQGAYEQYF. The CDR3 nucleotides are TGTGCCAGCAGTTTAACAGGACAGGGGGCCTACGAGCAGTACTTC. V and J are TRBV27 and TRBJ2-7; TRBD1 matches at 10 bases. This CDR3 comprises 15 residues. V lost 2 bases to trimming and J lost 2 bases; unmatched junction nucleotides: 3. The germline CDR1 and CDR2 sequences are MNHEY and SMNVEV (reference sequence).